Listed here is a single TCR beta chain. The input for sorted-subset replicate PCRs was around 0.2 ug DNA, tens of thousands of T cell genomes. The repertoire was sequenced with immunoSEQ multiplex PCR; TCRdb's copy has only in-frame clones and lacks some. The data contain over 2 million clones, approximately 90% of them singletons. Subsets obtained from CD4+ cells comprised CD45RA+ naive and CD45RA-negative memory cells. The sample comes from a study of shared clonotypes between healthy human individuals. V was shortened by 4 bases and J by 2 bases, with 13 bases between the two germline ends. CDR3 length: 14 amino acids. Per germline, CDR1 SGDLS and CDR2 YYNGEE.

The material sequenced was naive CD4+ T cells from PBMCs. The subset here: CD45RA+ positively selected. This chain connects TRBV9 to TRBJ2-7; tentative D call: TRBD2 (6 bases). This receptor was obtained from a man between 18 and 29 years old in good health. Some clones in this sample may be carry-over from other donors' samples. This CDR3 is CASSPWEEAYEQYF. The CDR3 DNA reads TGTGCCAGCAGCCCCTGGGAGGAAGCCTACGAGCAGTACTTC.